The clone carrying this T cell receptor beta chain has a count of ten or more. Its specificity is not known. Since a much larger clone is just one base distant, this may be a read error. The diagnoses drew upon clinical symptoms, serum thyroxine and TRAb, thyroid ultrasound and orbital computed tomography. Researchers took RNA transcripts and amplified the TCR beta CDR3 regions from them. With the HTBI primer set, the TCR CDR3 went through a first round of RT-PCR. TCRdb reprocessed the multiplex PCR reads with MiXCR, giving one entry per CDR3 protein. The repertoire holds hundreds of thousands of distinct CDR3 sequences, with about 24% as singletons. Germline V gene data show CDR1 as SGHRS and CDR2 as YFSETQ. The CDR3 consists of 14 residues. The record originates from a study of T cells in Graves' hyperthyroidism and ophthalmopathy. Study-wide context: Peripheral blood draws took place at initial diagnosis, ahead of any treatment.

Study findings and constraints: It was a median about seven months before onset that the model predicted ophthalmopathy.

V and J are TRBV5-1 and TRBJ2-7, with D possibly called TRBD1 or TRBD2 (5 bases each). The sequencing sample was made of blood. This TCR derives from a woman in her thirties with Graves' ophthalmopathy. CDR3 coding DNA: TGCGCCAGCAGCTTGGGGGACCGAGCCTACGGGCAGTACTTC. Amino acids: CASSLGDRAYGQYF.